This T cell receptor beta chain derives from a study of blood T cell repertoires in COVID-19. Overall study context: There were acute and convalescent COVID-19 samples, and they came from the United States, Italy and Spain. T cells, B-cell-depleted T cells, or PBMCs supplied cDNA or gDNA.

The cohort comprised adults aged 18 to 89 years residing in about two dozen US areas. Participants' own reports of clinical history determined their cohort assignment. The CDR3 is made up of 14 amino acids. The V and J ends lost 4 bases and 14 bases, in that order; junction bases with no gene match: 13. Germline CDR1 SNHLY, CDR2 FYNNEI. Generated by immunoSEQ multiplex PCR, the TCRdb table keeps only in-frame clones and is missing some. The data contain a few hundred thousand clones, 88% of them singletons. The receptor's source is a woman in her 40s with acute COVID-19. Source material: PBMCs or T cells enriched from blood (not recorded which). The chain joins TRBV2 to TRBJ2-3; 9 bases line up with TRBD2. CDR3 DNA: TGTGCCAGCAGTGTAGCGGGGGAGGGAAGCGGATGGTATTTT. This sequence encodes CASSVAGEGSGWYF.